The source of this T cell receptor (beta chain) is a study of T cells in Graves' hyperthyroidism and ophthalmopathy (dated by TCRdb to about 2019). Looking at the study overall: Peripheral blood was sampled at the time of initial diagnosis, prior to any treatment. TCR V-J signatures able to tell the groups apart were searched for in a discovery cohort of 100 patients, of whom roughly 42 had Graves' ophthalmopathy and about 60 had stable Graves' hyperthyroidism. Prospective prediction of ophthalmopathy was tested in an independent validation cohort consisting of some 20 hyperthyroidism patients and approximately 16 patients who later progressed to ophthalmopathy. The 75 to 100 discovery patients were randomly split 7:3 into training and test sets. Thyroid tissue and blood T-cell repertoires from six Graves' hyperthyroidism patients were also compared in the study. After sampling, hyperthyroidism patients received methimazole starting at 30 mg daily, and ophthalmopathy patients received high-dose intravenous methylprednisolone. TCR Vbeta CDR3 sequencing of 140 or so peripheral blood samples (under 45 ophthalmopathy, about 75 hyperthyroidism and roughly 17 progressor patients) is reported in the paper. Overall results and qualifications from the work: In cross-validation, a model built on a 13 V-J signature told ophthalmopathy apart from stable hyperthyroidism with over 85% sensitivity and about 81% specificity, and in testing the same model reached 80%/75%. Most expanded thyroid clonotypes (frequency above 0.001) were also found in blood, which suggests that blood repertoires may mirror thyroid immune responses. Sample size was not statistically predetermined, and investigators were not blinded to group allocation. During validation, the model predicted progression to ophthalmopathy a median of about 6.5 months ahead of onset, with more than 55% sensitivity and less than 85% specificity.

TCR beta CDR3 regions were amplified from RNA transcripts. The first round of RT-PCR for the TCR CDR3 was performed with the HTBI primer set and the Qiagen OneStep RT-PCR kit. A second multiplex PCR round built the libraries, followed by size selection and purification. The libraries were sequenced on an Illumina HiSeq2000 using paired-end 100 bp reads. Concerning the study's data processing: SOAPnuke was used to process the raw data, with reads discarded if the reads contained adapters or uncalled bases, had a mean Phred below 15, or lacked an exact constant-primer or identifier match. High-quality paired reads were merged with COPE v1.2.5, and unique nucleotide sequences were defined as clonotypes. Clonotypes were aligned to IMGT TRBV, TRBD and TRBJ reference segments using MiTCR v1.1. The analysis was restricted to V-J combinations with a frequency above 0.0001, which together covered just over 99% of the repertoires. A TCS score was defined as the ratio between F50 (clonal expansion) and ExV (chaos), using BLOSUM62-based TCRdist between CDR3 peptides within each V-J. Welch's t-statistics and random forest reduced around 550 V-J features to 13, which were used in a naive Bayes classifier (R e1071). TCRdb trimmed the raw reads at Q25, called clones with MiXCR and kept productive beta chains. For every CDR3 protein sequence, its rows merge into one entry that carries the most common genes and DNA. TCRdb's processing, not the authors', yielded these V and J calls. Here the sample has hundreds of thousands of distinct CDR3 sequences; 15% to 19% occur a single time. The ten top clones hold 7.7% of the sample.

The cysteine opens and the phenylalanine closes a CDR3 of 16 amino acids. Left in the record is the CDR3 DNA by itself, 48 bases read in frame from the first base. CDR1 and CDR2, per the germline V gene (reference sequence), are DFQATT and SNEGSKA. The germline V and J ends show losses of 3 bases and 3 bases respectively, and no gene match explains 13 bases of the junction. Graves' hyperthyroidism was defined as stable when no progression to ophthalmopathy occurred over 18 months of follow-up. Hyperthyroidism patients were aged 18 to 65 years and newly diagnosed, with disease duration of less than 2 months. Exclusion was applied to patients with uncontrolled infections, other autoimmune diseases, pregnancy or lactation. Clinical symptoms, serum thyroxine and TRAb, thyroid ultrasound, and orbital computed tomography formed the basis for the diagnoses. Ficoll-Paque density gradient centrifugation was used to isolate PBMCs from about 9.4 ml of fresh peripheral blood. Total RNA was extracted using Trizol reagent, and RNA quality was assessed on an Agilent 2100 Bioanalyzer.

This clonotype was found many times. Its specific antigen is unknown. No much larger clonotype is one base removed from it; base qualities were not supplied. Recombination linked TRBV20-1 to TRBJ2-7; TRBD2 lines up with 8 middle nucleotides. The source is a young woman with Graves' hyperthyroidism. The sequencing input was blood. The CDR3: CSASPPGTRGDYEQYF. The DNA sequence is as follows: TGCAGTGCTAGCCCCCCCGGGACTAGAGGTGACTACGAGCAGTACTTC.